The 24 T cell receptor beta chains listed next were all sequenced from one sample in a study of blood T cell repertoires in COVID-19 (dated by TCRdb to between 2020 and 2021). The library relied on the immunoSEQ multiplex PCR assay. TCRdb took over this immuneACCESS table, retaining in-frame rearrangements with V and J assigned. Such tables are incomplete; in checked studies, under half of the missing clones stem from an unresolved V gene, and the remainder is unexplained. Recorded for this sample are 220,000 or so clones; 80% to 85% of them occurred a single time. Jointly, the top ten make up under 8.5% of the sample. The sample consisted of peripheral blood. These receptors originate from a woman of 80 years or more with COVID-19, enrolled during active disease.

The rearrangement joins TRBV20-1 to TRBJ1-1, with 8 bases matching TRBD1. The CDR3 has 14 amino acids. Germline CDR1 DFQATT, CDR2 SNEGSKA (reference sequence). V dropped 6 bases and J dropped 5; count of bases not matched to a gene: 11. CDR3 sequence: CSASGGQGWTEAFF. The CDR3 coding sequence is TGCAGTGCCAGTGGAGGACAGGGTTGGACTGAAGCTTTCTTT.

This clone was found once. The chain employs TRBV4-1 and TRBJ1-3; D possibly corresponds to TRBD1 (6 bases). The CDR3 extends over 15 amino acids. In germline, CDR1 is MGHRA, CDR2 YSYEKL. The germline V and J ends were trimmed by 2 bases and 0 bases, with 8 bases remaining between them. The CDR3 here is CASSQTGSSGNTIYF. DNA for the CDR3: TGCGCCAGCAGCCAAACAGGGAGCTCTGGAAACACCATATATTTT.

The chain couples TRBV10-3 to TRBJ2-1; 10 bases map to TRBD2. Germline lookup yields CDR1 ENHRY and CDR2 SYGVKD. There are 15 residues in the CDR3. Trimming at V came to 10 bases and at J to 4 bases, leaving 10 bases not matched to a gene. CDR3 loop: CATISSGSGYNEQFF. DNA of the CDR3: TGTGCCACCATATCTAGCGGGAGCGGTTACAATGAGCAGTTCTTC.

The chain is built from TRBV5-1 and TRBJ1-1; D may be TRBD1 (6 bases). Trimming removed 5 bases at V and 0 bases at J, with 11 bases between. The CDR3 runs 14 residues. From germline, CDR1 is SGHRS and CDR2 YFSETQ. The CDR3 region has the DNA TGCGCCAGCAGGCCCGGGACAATGAACACTGAAGCTTTCTTT. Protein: CASRPGTMNTEAFF. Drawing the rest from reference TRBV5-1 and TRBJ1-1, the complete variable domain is KAGVTQTPRYLIKTRGQQVTLSCSPISGHRSVSWYQQTPGQGLQFLFEYFSETQRNKGNFPGRFSGRQFSNSRSEMNVSTLELGDSALYLCASRPGTMNTEAFFGQGTRLTVV.

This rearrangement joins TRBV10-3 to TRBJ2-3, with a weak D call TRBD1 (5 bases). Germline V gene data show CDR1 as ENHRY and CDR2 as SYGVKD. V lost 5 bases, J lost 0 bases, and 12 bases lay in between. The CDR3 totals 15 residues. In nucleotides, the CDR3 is TGTGCCATCAGTTATAGTGGGGCTAGCACAGATACGCAGTATTTT. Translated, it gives CAISYSGASTDTQYF.

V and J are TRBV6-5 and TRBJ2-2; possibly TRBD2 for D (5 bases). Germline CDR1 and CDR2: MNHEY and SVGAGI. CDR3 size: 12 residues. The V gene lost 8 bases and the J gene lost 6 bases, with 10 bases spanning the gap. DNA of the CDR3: TGTGCCAGCTCGAGGGAAGCCGGGGAGCTGTTTTTT. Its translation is CASSREAGELFF.

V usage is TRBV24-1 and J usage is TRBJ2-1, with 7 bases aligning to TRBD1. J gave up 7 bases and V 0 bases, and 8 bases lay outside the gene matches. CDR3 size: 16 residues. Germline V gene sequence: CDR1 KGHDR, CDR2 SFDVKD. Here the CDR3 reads CATSDLKRGQLNEQFF. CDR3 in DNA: TGTGCCACCAGTGATTTGAAGAGGGGACAGTTAAATGAGCAGTTCTTC.

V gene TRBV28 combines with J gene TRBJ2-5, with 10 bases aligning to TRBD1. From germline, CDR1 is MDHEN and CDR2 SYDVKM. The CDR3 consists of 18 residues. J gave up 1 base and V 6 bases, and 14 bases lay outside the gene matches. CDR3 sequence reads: CASSQDMGTGEIQETQYF. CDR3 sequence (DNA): TGTGCCAGCAGCCAGGATATGGGGACAGGGGAAATCCAAGAGACCCAGTACTTC.

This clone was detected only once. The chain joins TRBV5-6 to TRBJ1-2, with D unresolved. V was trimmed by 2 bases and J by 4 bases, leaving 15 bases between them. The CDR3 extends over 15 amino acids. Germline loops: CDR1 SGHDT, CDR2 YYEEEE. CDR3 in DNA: TGTGCCAGCAGCTTACTCGGAAGCCAGGTCTATGGCTACACCTTC. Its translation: CASSLLGSQVYGYTF. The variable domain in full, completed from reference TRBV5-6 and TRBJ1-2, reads DAGVTQSPTHLIKTRGQQVTLRCSPKSGHDTVSWYQQALGQGPQFIFQYYEEEERQRGNFPDRFSGHQFPNYSSELNVNALLLGDSALYLCASSLLGSQVYGYTFGSGTRLTVV.

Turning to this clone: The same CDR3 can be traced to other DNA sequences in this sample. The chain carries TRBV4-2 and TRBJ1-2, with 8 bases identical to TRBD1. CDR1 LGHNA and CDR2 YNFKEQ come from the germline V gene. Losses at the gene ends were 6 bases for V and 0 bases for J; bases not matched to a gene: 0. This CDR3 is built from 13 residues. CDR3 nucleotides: TGTGCCAGCAGGGACAGGGCTAACTATGGCTACACCTTC. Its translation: CASRDRANYGYTF.

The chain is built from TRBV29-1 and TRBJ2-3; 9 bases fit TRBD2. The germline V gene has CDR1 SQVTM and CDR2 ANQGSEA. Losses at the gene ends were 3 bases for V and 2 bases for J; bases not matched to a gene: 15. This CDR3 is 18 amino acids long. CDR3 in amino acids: CSVEGITSGQASTDTQYF. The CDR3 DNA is TGCAGCGTTGAGGGGATAACTAGCGGGCAGGCCTCCACAGATACGCAGTATTTT.

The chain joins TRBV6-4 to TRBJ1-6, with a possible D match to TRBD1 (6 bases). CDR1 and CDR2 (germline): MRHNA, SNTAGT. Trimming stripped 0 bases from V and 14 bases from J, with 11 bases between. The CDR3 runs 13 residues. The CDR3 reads CASSDSLGTTLHF. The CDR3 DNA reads TGTGCCAGCAGTGACTCTTTAGGGACAACCCTCCACTTT.

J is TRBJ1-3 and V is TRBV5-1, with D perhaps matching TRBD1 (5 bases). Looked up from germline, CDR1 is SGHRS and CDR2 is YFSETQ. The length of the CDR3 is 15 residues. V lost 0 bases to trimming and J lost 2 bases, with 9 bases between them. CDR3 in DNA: TGCGCCAGCAGCTTGGGACAGTCAGCTGGAAACACCATATATTTT. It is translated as CASSLGQSAGNTIYF.

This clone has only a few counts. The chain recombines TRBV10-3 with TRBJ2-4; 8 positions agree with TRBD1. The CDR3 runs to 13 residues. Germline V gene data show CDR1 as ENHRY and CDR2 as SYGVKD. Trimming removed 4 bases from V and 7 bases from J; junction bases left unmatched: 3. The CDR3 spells CAISVNRGNIQYF. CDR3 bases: TGTGCCATCAGTGTGAACAGGGGGAACATTCAGTACTTC.

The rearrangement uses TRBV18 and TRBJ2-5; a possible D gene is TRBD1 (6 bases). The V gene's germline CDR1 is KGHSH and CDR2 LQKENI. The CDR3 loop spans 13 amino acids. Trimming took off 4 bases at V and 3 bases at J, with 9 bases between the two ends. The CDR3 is CASSRAGEETQYF. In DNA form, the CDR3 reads TGTGCCAGCTCACGGGCAGGGGAAGAGACCCAGTACTTC. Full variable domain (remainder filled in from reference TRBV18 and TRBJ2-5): NAGVMQNPRHLVRRRGQEARLRCSPMKGHSHVYWYRQLPEEGLKFMVYLQKENIIDESGMPKERFSAEFPKEGPSILRIQQVVRGDSAAYFCASSRAGEETQYFGPGTRLLVL.

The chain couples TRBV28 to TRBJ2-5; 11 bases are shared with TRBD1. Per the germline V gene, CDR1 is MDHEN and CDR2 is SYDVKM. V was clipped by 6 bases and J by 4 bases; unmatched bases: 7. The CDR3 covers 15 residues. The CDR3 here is CASSLMGQGVETQYF. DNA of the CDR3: TGTGCCAGCAGCCTAATGGGACAGGGGGTAGAGACCCAGTACTTC.

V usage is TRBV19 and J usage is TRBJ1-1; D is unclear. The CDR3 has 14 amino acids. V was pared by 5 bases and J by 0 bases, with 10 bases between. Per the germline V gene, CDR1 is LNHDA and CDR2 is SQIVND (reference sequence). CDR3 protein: CASSAGRLNTEAFF. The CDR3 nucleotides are TGTGCCAGTAGTGCCGGGAGGCTGAACACTGAAGCTTTCTTT. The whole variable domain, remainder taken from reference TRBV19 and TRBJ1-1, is DGGITQSPKYLFRKEGQNVTLSCEQNLNHDAMYWYRQDPGQGLRLIYYSQIVNDFQKGDIAEGYSVSREKKESFPLTVTSAQKNPTAFYLCASSAGRLNTEAFFGQGTRLTVV.

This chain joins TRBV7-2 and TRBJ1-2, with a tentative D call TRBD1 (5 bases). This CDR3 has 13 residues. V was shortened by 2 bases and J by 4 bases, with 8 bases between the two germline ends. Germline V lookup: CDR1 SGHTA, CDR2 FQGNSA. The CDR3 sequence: CASSLYRSYGYTF. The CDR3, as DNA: TGTGCCAGCAGCTTATACAGGAGCTATGGCTACACCTTC.

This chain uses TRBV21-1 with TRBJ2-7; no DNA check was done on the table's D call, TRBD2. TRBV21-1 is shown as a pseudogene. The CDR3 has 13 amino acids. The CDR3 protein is CASETSGGYEQYF. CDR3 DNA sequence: TGTGCCAGCGAGACTAGCGGGGGCTACGAGCAGTACTTC.

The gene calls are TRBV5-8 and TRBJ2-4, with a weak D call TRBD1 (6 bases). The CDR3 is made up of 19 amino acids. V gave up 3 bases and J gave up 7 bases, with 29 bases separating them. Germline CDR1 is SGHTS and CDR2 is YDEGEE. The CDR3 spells CASSSLRTATLGVGNIQYF. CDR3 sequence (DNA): TGTGCCAGCAGCTCTCTAAGGACAGCGACTCTAGGCGTGGGGAACATTCAGTACTTC.

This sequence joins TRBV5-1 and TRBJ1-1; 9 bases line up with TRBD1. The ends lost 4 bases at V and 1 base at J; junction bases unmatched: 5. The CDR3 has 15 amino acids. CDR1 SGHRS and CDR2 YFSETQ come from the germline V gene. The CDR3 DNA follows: TGCGCCAGCAGCACAGGGACAGGGAGGAACACTGAAGCTTTCTTT. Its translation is CASSTGTGRNTEAFF.

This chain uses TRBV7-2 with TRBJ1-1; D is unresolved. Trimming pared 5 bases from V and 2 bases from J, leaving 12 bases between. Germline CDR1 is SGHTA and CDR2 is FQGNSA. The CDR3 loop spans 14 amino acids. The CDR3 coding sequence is TGTGCCAGCAGCAAAAAACGCGTTAACACTGAAGCTTTCTTT. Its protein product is CASSKKRVNTEAFF.

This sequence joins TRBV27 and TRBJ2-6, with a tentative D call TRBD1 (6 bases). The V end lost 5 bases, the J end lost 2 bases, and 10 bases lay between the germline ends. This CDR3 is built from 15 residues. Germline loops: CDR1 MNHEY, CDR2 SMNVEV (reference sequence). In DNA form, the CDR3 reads TGTGCCAGCAGTGAACACAGGGCTGGGGCCAACGTCCTGACTTTC. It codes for CASSEHRAGANVLTF.

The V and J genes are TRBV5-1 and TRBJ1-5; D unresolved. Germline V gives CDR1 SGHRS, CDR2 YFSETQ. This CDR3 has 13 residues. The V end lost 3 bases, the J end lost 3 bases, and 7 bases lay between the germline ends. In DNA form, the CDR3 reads TGCGCCAGCAGCTCACAGCCCAATCAGCCCCAGCATTTT. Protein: CASSSQPNQPQHF.